This entry lists 20 T cell receptor beta chains sequenced from one sample in a study of T cells after posttransplantation cyclophosphamide. Sequencing was performed with immunoSEQ multiplex PCR; in TCRdb, only in-frame clones are kept and a portion is missing. The repertoire holds about 16,000 clones, with about 93% as singletons. Cells defined as naive were viable CD3+CD4+ or CD3+CD8+ and CCR7+CD45RA+CD45RO-CD95-CD27+CD28+. Sequencing was done on a sample of naive CD4+ T cells sorted from blood. These receptors originate from a woman aged 50 to 60 in good health and a related stem cell transplant donor.

This sequence joins TRBV4-2 and TRBJ2-5; a weak D match, TRBD1 (6 bases). The V gene's germline CDR1 is LGHNA and CDR2 YNFKEQ. This CDR3 contains 13 residues. The V gene lost 4 bases and the J gene lost 5 bases, with 11 bases spanning the gap. The DNA of the CDR3 is TGTGCCAGCAGCCCCCCAGGGGTGGAGACCCAGTACTTC. Protein product: CASSPPGVETQYF.

The rearrangement joins TRBV19 to TRBJ1-4; D not resolved. The V end lost 3 bases, the J end lost 0 bases, and 5 bases lay between the germline ends. The CDR3 runs 14 residues. CDR1 LNHDA and CDR2 SQIVND come from the germline V gene (reference sequence). CDR3 amino acids: CASSMRSTNEKLFF. The CDR3 DNA sequence: TGTGCCAGTAGTATGCGTTCAACTAATGAAAAACTGTTTTTT.

The V call is TRBV19, the J call TRBJ1-1; perhaps TRBD1 as D (5 bases). CDR3 length: 13 amino acids. The germline gives CDR1 LNHDA, CDR2 SQIVND (reference sequence). V was cut by 10 bases and J by 9 bases, with 21 bases left in between. The CDR3 bases are TGTGCCATCTCTGGGGCCGGAGTGGAAAAAGCTTTCTTT. Protein sequence: CAISGAGVEKAFF.

The chain has TRBV28 and TRBJ1-2, with TRBD1 as a possible D gene (5 bases). Germline CDR1 and CDR2: MDHEN and SYDVKM. The V and J ends lost 7 bases and 6 bases respectively, with 18 bases between them. The CDR3 is made up of 14 amino acids. The DNA of the CDR3 is TGTGCCAGCACCCTTACCATACAGGCCCATGGCTACACCTTC. Protein sequence: CASTLTIQAHGYTF.

V is TRBV10-3 and J is TRBJ1-6; 8 nucleotides agree with TRBD1. Germline V gene lookup returns CDR1 ENHRY and CDR2 SYGVKD. V dropped 10 bases and J dropped 0; count of bases not matched to a gene: 8. CDR3 size: 16 residues. CDR3 sequence: CATRDRGSSYNSPLHF. The CDR3 nucleotides read TGTGCCACCCGTGACAGGGGAAGCTCCTATAATTCACCCCTCCACTTT.

The chain has TRBV7-8 and TRBJ2-1; TRBD2 agrees at 10 bases. The CDR3 covers 13 residues. V was pared by 3 bases and J by 12 bases, with 5 bases of the junction left unmatched. Germline CDR1 reads SGHVS; CDR2 reads FQNEAQ. The chain's CDR3 is CASSFPSSGRQFF. CDR3 nucleotide sequence: TGTGCCAGCAGCTTCCCTTCTAGCGGGAGGCAGTTCTTC. Using reference TRBV7-8 and TRBJ2-1 for the parts outside the CDR3, the full variable domain is GAGVSQSPRYKVAKRGQDVALRCDPISGHVSLFWYQQALGQGPEFLTYFQNEAQLDKSGLPSDRFFAERPEGSVSTLKIQRTQQEDSAVYLCASSFPSSGRQFFGPGTRLTVL.

The chain couples TRBV5-8 to TRBJ1-4, with 9 bases matching TRBD1. The junction had 4 bases not matched to a gene; V was cut back by 4 bases and J by 0 bases. This CDR3 is built from 16 residues. Germline CDR1 SGHTS, CDR2 YDEGEE. For the CDR3, the DNA is TGTGCCAGCAGCCCGGACAGGGGCGCAACTAATGAAAAACTGTTTTTT. Translated: CASSPDRGATNEKLFF. Using reference TRBV5-8 and TRBJ1-4 for the parts outside the CDR3, the full variable domain is EAGVTQSPTHLIKTRGQQATLRCSPISGHTSVYWYQQALGLGLQFLLWYDEGEERNRGNFPPRFSGRQFPNYSSELNVNALELEDSALYLCASSPDRGATNEKLFFGSGTQLSVL.

The chain links TRBV27 to TRBJ2-1; D gene ambiguous. Trimming cost V 9 bases and J 3 bases, with 21 bases left between them. Germline V lookup: CDR1 MNHEY, CDR2 SMNVEV (reference sequence). CDR3 length equals 16 residues. CDR3 in amino acids: CASEALRNRGYNEQFF. The CDR3 DNA is TGTGCCAGTGAAGCCCTGAGGAACCGAGGCTACAATGAGCAGTTCTTC.

The J gene is TRBJ1-3, the V gene TRBV7-2; D ambiguous. Trimming cost V 5 bases and J 4 bases, with 18 bases left between them. The CDR3 extends over 16 amino acids. Per germline, CDR1 SGHTA and CDR2 FQGNSA. In nucleotides, the CDR3 is TGTGCCAGCAGCCCTGACCTAGCTATGTCCGGAAACACCATATATTTT. Protein product: CASSPDLAMSGNTIYF.

This chain connects TRBV7-2 to TRBJ1-1; D is undetermined. V was pared by 0 bases and J by 1 base, with 9 bases between. The CDR3 totals 15 residues. Per germline, CDR1 SGHTA and CDR2 FQGNSA. The CDR3 sequence: CASSLAGRANTEAFF. In nucleotides, the CDR3 is TGTGCCAGCAGCTTAGCTGGGAGGGCGAACACTGAAGCTTTCTTT.

The chain recombines TRBV7-9 with TRBJ1-2; maybe TRBD1 (5 bases). V dropped 0 bases and J dropped 4 bases, with 15 bases sitting between them. The CDR3 spans 16 residues. Germline CDR1 SEHNR, CDR2 FQNEAQ (reference sequence). Here the CDR3 reads CASSLAGTGGIYGYTF. CDR3 sequence (DNA): TGTGCCAGCAGCTTAGCGGGCACAGGCGGCATCTATGGCTACACCTTC.

The chain has TRBV6-6 and TRBJ1-5, with 7 positions matching TRBD1. In germline, CDR1 is MNHNY, CDR2 SVGAGI (reference sequence). With 6 bases clipped from V and 4 bases from J, the junction kept 6 bases outside the gene matches. This CDR3 region has 14 residues. Here the CDR3 DNA reads TGTGCCAGCAGCTCGGACAGGCCAAATCAGCCCCAGCATTTT. Its protein is CASSSDRPNQPQHF.

The J gene is TRBJ2-5, the V gene TRBV5-1; no clear D. Trimming cost V 1 base and J 9 bases, with 13 bases left between them. The germline gives CDR1 SGHRS, CDR2 YFSETQ. CDR3 length equals 13 residues. The CDR3 DNA reads TGCGCCAGCAGCTTGTCCCCTAACGCGGCCCAGTACTTC. Its protein product is CASSLSPNAAQYF.

V usage is TRBV29-1 and J usage is TRBJ1-1; 10 nucleotides align to TRBD1. J gave up 4 bases and V 6 bases, and 8 bases lay outside the gene matches. Per the germline V gene, CDR1 is SQVTM and CDR2 is ANQGSEA. This CDR3 spans 14 amino acids. The CDR3 DNA is TGCAGCGTGGAGACAGGGGGCAAAGGCACTGAAGCTTTCTTT. This encodes CSVETGGKGTEAFF. The full variable domain, in which reference TRBV29-1 and TRBJ1-1 provide the parts outside the CDR3, is SAVISQKPSRDICQRGTSLTIQCQVDSQVTMMFWYRQQPGQSLTLIATANQGSEATYESGFVIDKFPISRPNLTFSTLTVSNMSPEDSSIYLCSVETGGKGTEAFFGQGTRLTVV.

V gene TRBV11-3 combines with J gene TRBJ2-3; D is perhaps TRBD1 (5 bases). The length of the CDR3 is 14 residues. Germline-derived CDR1 and CDR2 are SGHNT and YENEEA. Trimming took off 0 bases at V and 6 bases at J, with 10 bases between the two ends. The CDR3 bases are TGTGCCAGCAGCTTAGATAGGGGTGACGATACGCAGTATTTT. Protein product: CASSLDRGDDTQYF.

The V call is TRBV7-9, the J call TRBJ2-1; TRBD1 matches at 9 bases. Germline trimming cut 5 bases from V and 14 bases from J; bases unmatched to any gene: 7. Germline values: CDR1 SEHNR, CDR2 FQNEAQ (reference sequence). CDR3 length: 12 residues. CDR3 sequence reads: CASSIGTGTEFF. CDR3 bases: TGTGCCAGCAGCATAGGGACAGGGACTGAGTTCTTC.

The chain carries TRBV6-5 and TRBJ2-1, with 14 bases lining up with TRBD2. Trimming cost V 8 bases and J 9 bases; bases outside gene matches: 6. The germline gives CDR1 MNHEY, CDR2 SVGAGI. The CDR3 is 14 residues long. The CDR3 is CASLGLAGDSEQFF. The DNA for the CDR3 is TGTGCCAGCCTGGGACTAGCGGGGGACAGTGAGCAGTTCTTC.

CDR3 sequence (DNA): TGCAGCGTTGCCACGACAGTTAGCACAGATACGCAGTATTTT. The encoded protein is CSVATTVSTDTQYF. The chain has TRBV29-1 and TRBJ2-3; a weak D match, TRBD1 (5 bases). Trimming shortened V by 4 bases and J by 0 bases, and 11 bases separated the two germline ends. CDR3 size: 14 residues. CDR1 is SQVTM, CDR2 ANQGSEA, per germline.

The rearrangement uses TRBV29-1 and TRBJ2-5; D is perhaps TRBD2 (7 bases). CDR1 is SQVTM and CDR2 is ANQGSEA in the germline V gene. Trimming pared 4 bases from V and 3 bases from J, leaving 12 bases between. This CDR3 is 13 amino acids long. CDR3 residues: CSVVSGGEETQYF. The CDR3 DNA is TGCAGCGTTGTGTCGGGGGGCGAAGAGACCCAGTACTTC.

The chain employs TRBV2 and TRBJ1-1, with TRBD1 matching over 8 bases. Germline values: CDR1 SNHLY, CDR2 FYNNEI. With V trimmed by 6 bases and J by 11 bases, 11 bases remained unmatched. The CDR3 runs 13 residues. The CDR3 nucleotides read TGTGCCAGCAGCGCCCGACAGGGGACTGGTGCTTTCTTT. Protein sequence: CASSARQGTGAFF. The variable domain in full, completed from reference TRBV2 and TRBJ1-1, reads EPEVTQTPSHQVTQMGQEVILRCVPISNHLYFYWYRQILGQKVEFLVSFYNNEISEKSEIFDDQFSVERPDGSNFTLKIRSTKLEDSAMYFCASSARQGTGAFFGQGTRLTVV.